Below are 32 T cell receptor beta chains sequenced from a single sample in a study of T-cell memory formation after mild COVID-19. TCRdb re-derived calls from the 5' RACE reads in MiXCR, one entry per CDR3 protein. The table lists more than 200,000 distinct CDR3 sequences, about 16% of them singletons. The sample taken for sequencing was PBMCs or a T cell subset sorted from them (not recorded which). These receptors originate from a man aged 18 to 30 who had mild COVID-19 (a few samples of this study predate the infection). Cell type and time point are not known.

This chain links TRBV6-1 with TRBJ2-7, with a tentative D call TRBD1 (5 bases). The CDR3 contains 13 residues. Looked up from germline, CDR1 is MNHNS and CDR2 is SASEGT. The V end lost 6 bases, the J end lost 4 bases, and 13 bases lay between the germline ends. The CDR3 DNA reads as TGTGCCAGCAGGGCGACAGAGACATACGAGCAGTACTTC. This translates into CASRATETYEQYF.

This clonotype was counted many times. The chain is built from TRBV7-2 and TRBJ2-1; D is ambiguous. Germline V gene sequence: CDR1 SGHTA, CDR2 FQGNSA. The CDR3 length is 16 residues. Trimming left V 5 bases short and J 7 bases short, with 21 bases between. The CDR3 bases are TGTGCCAGCAGCACGGTTGGGGATCCGACCATGAATGAGCAGTTCTTC. It yields the protein CASSTVGDPTMNEQFF.

This clonotype turned up a few times. The chain is built from TRBV29-1 and TRBJ2-5; TRBD2 aligns across 10 bases. This CDR3 region has 14 residues. The ends lost 1 base at V and 4 bases at J; junction bases unmatched: 3. The V gene's germline CDR1 is SQVTM and CDR2 ANQGSEA. CDR3 nucleotide sequence: TGCAGCGTTGAAGGAGCGGGGGGGCCAGAGACCCAGTACTTC. It specifies CSVEGAGGPETQYF.

This chain links TRBV27 with TRBJ1-4; the D is unclear. The CDR3 has 14 amino acids. V lost 5 bases, J lost 5 bases, and 12 bases lay in between. The V gene's germline CDR1 is MNHEY and CDR2 SMNVEV (reference sequence). CDR3 sequence (DNA): TGTGCCAGCAGTCAGACGGGCGGGAATGAAAAACTGTTTTTT. It encodes CASSQTGGNEKLFF. Together with reference TRBV27 and TRBJ1-4, the CDR3 gives the full variable domain: EAQVTQNPRYLITVTGKKLTVTCSQNMNHEYMSWYRQDPGLGLRQIYYSMNVEVTDKGDVPEGYKVSRKEKRNFPLILESPSPNQTSLYFCASSQTGGNEKLFFGSGTQLSVL.

This clonotype was counted only a few times. This chain joins TRBV12-3 or TRBV12-4 and TRBJ2-1; D perhaps matches TRBD2 (6 bases). CDR3 length: 15 residues. V shed 4 bases and J shed 8 bases, with 18 bases lying between them. CDR3 sequence (DNA): TGTGCCAGCAGTTCCCGATCGACTAGGCCCGATGAGCAGTTCTTC. Its translation is CASSSRSTRPDEQFF.

The rearrangement uses TRBV6-6 and TRBJ1-2; possible D gene TRBD1, 5 bases. CDR1 and CDR2 (germline): MNHNY, SVGAGI (reference sequence). Deletions cut 2 bases from V and 6 bases from J, with 19 bases between. CDR3 length: 16 amino acids. In DNA form, the CDR3 reads TGTGCCAGCAGTTACATAATGTTGGGGGGAAAGAATGGCTACACCTTC. Amino acids: CASSYIMLGGKNGYTF.

This clonotype was counted a few times. The genes are TRBV29-1 and TRBJ2-2; perhaps TRBD1 as D (5 bases). V lost 5 bases and J 2 bases, leaving 9 bases between the germline ends. CDR3 length: 13 residues. Germline V gene lookup returns CDR1 SQVTM and CDR2 ANQGSEA. The CDR3 DNA follows: TGCAGCGTTCAGACAGATAACACCGGGGAGCTGTTTTTT. Its translation: CSVQTDNTGELFF.

The chain is built from TRBV29-1 and TRBJ1-5; possible D gene TRBD1, 5 bases. Germline CDR1 and CDR2: SQVTM and ANQGSEA. This CDR3 region has 12 residues. Trimming shortened V by 4 bases and J by 4 bases, and 8 bases separated the two germline ends. In DNA, the CDR3 is TGCAGCGTTGTGCAGGGTAATCAGCCCCAGCATTTT. Translation gives CSVVQGNQPQHF.

This clonotype was detected only a few times. The chain carries TRBV7-3 and TRBJ2-1; D is unclear. The V gene's germline CDR1 is SGHTA and CDR2 FQGTGA. The CDR3 is 12 residues long. V lost 4 bases to trimming and J lost 12 bases, with 13 bases between them. CDR3 region: CASSSLYGGQFF. Here the CDR3 DNA reads TGTGCCAGCAGCTCCCTCTATGGTGGGCAGTTCTTC.

This clonotype appeared a few times. The chain links TRBV5-1 to TRBJ1-2; no firm D call. Per the germline V gene, CDR1 is SGHRS and CDR2 is YFSETQ. The CDR3 runs to 16 residues. Trimming took off 0 bases at V and 4 bases at J, with 16 bases between the two ends. CDR3: CASSLGGSGFGYGYTF. CDR3 nucleotide sequence: TGCGCCAGCAGCTTGGGCGGGTCGGGGTTCGGCTATGGCTACACCTTC.

The chain links TRBV7-2 to TRBJ1-2, with 7 bases matching TRBD1. The CDR3 runs to 15 residues. The germline gives CDR1 SGHTA, CDR2 FQGNSA. Trimming took 7 bases from V and 5 from J; bases not matched to a gene: 13. CDR3 nucleotide sequence: TGTGCCAGCACCTCCAGCCAGGGGGGCCGGTATGGCTACACCTTC. Protein: CASTSSQGGRYGYTF.

The chain is built from TRBV7-9 and TRBJ1-2, with 7 nucleotides matching TRBD1. CDR3 length: 14 amino acids. CDR1 SEHNR and CDR2 FQNEAQ come from the germline V gene (reference sequence). Losses at the gene ends were 3 bases for V and 4 bases for J; bases not matched to a gene: 5. The CDR3 reads CASSFSQGGYGYTF. The CDR3 DNA reads as TGTGCCAGCAGCTTTAGTCAGGGGGGCTATGGCTACACCTTC.

The chain joins TRBV9 to TRBJ1-3; 7 nucleotides agree with TRBD1. Germline CDR1 and CDR2: SGDLS and YYNGEE. The V and J ends lost 3 bases and 4 bases, in that order; junction bases with no gene match: 4. This CDR3 region has 14 residues. This chain's CDR3 is CASSGQGRGNTIYF. CDR3 coding DNA: TGTGCCAGCAGCGGACAGGGACGGGGAAACACCATATATTTT.

The chain couples TRBV20-1 to TRBJ2-5, with a tentative D call TRBD2 (6 bases). Trimming left V 6 bases short and J 3 bases short, with 17 bases between. CDR1 is DFQATT, CDR2 SNEGSKA, per germline (reference sequence). The CDR3 has 14 amino acids. CDR3 sequence reads: CSAAAGRREETQYF. Written as DNA, the CDR3 is TGCAGTGCCGCAGCGGGCCGCAGGGAAGAGACCCAGTACTTC.

This chain links TRBV20-1 with TRBJ2-7, with D perhaps TRBD1 (5 bases). CDR3 length: 12 residues. Germline lookup yields CDR1 DFQATT and CDR2 SNEGSKA (reference sequence). Trimming shortened V by 6 bases and J by 3 bases, and 12 bases separated the two germline ends. The CDR3 DNA sequence: TGCAGTGCATGGGGCCGAAACTACGAGCAGTACTTC. Its translation: CSAWGRNYEQYF.

The V gene is TRBV5-1, the J gene TRBJ2-5; 9 bases line up with TRBD1. Germline CDR1 and CDR2: SGHRS and YFSETQ. With V trimmed by 4 bases and J by 5 bases, 6 bases remained unmatched. The CDR3 runs to 14 residues. The CDR3 DNA follows: TGCGCCAGCAGCACCACAGGGGGCGAGGAGACCCAGTACTTC. Translating it yields CASSTTGGEETQYF. Full variable domain (remainder filled in from reference TRBV5-1 and TRBJ2-5): KAGVTQTPRYLIKTRGQQVTLSCSPISGHRSVSWYQQTPGQGLQFLFEYFSETQRNKGNFPGRFSGRQFSNSRSEMNVSTLELGDSALYLCASSTTGGEETQYFGPGTRLLVL.

A note on this clonotype: It may be a read error: a sequence one base away is much more abundant. This rearrangement joins TRBV12-3 or TRBV12-4 to TRBJ2-5; a possible D gene is TRBD1 (6 bases). V lost 2 bases and J lost 0, with 10 bases in between. This CDR3 has 15 amino acids. As DNA, the CDR3 is TGTGCCAGCAGTTTAAGGTCAGGGGACCAAGAGACCCAGTACTTC. Amino acid sequence: CASSLRSGDQETQYF.

With regard to this clonotype: This sequence may be a read error, since a much larger clone differs from it by one base. This chain links TRBV5-1 with TRBJ2-5, with unresolved D. The CDR3 extends over 13 amino acids. The V gene lost 0 bases and the J gene lost 6 bases, with 9 bases spanning the gap. Germline V lookup: CDR1 SGHRS, CDR2 YFSETQ. Written as DNA, the CDR3 is TGCGCCAGCAGCTTGGCCATTCGGCAGACCCAGTACTTC. Translating it yields CASSLAIRQTQYF.

The genes are TRBV5-6 and TRBJ2-4; tentatively, D is TRBD1 (6 bases). CDR3 length: 13 amino acids. The V gene's germline CDR1 is SGHDT and CDR2 YYEEEE. The V end was cut by 3 bases, the J end by 8 bases, with 12 bases between. The CDR3 sequence is CASSYGQRYIQYF. The CDR3 DNA sequence: TGTGCCAGCAGCTACGGACAGAGGTACATTCAGTACTTC.

This chain links TRBV6-1 with TRBJ1-5; 7 bases match TRBD1. The CDR3 extends over 16 amino acids. Trimming at V came to 0 bases and at J to 5 bases, leaving 7 bases not matched to a gene. Germline values: CDR1 MNHNS, CDR2 SASEGT. CDR3 amino acids: CASSEARGTKYQPQHF. CDR3 nucleotide sequence: TGTGCCAGCAGTGAAGCCAGGGGGACGAAGTATCAGCCCCAGCATTTT.

The chain has TRBV20-1 and TRBJ2-1, with 9 bases fitting TRBD2. Germline V gene sequence: CDR1 DFQATT, CDR2 SNEGSKA (reference sequence). V gave up 4 bases and J gave up 4 bases; unmatched junction bases: 5. This CDR3 comprises 14 residues. For the CDR3, the DNA is TGCAGTGCTACCTCTAGCGGGGCTTACAATGAGCAGTTCTTC. Translation: CSATSSGAYNEQFF.

Comments on this clonotype: A junction boundary mismatches the germline segment, possibly from a read error. The chain links TRBV6-5 to TRBJ1-6; possible D gene TRBD1, 5 bases. Germline V lookup: CDR1 MNHEY, CDR2 SVGAGI. CDR3 size: 13 residues. The CDR3 here is CASKGEGSSPIHF. The CDR3 region has the DNA TGTGCCAGCAAAGGGGAGGGGTCTTCACCCATCCACTTT.

This clonotype was picked up a small number of times. This rearrangement joins TRBV7-2 to TRBJ2-2; D is uncertain. The CDR3 is 15 amino acids. In germline, CDR1 is SGHTA, CDR2 FQGNSA. V lost 4 bases, J lost 1 base, and 10 bases lay in between. CDR3 amino acids: CASSSRTENTGELFF. The CDR3, as DNA: TGTGCCAGCAGCTCCAGGACCGAGAACACCGGGGAGCTGTTTTTT.

This clonotype came up many times. The chain couples TRBV7-2 to TRBJ2-7; D tentatively reads TRBD1 or TRBD2 (6 bases each). The germline V and J ends were trimmed by 5 bases and 6 bases, with 17 bases remaining between them. The CDR3 loop spans 14 amino acids. Looked up from germline, CDR1 is SGHTA and CDR2 is FQGNSA. The CDR3 sequence: CASSAGGPSTEQYF. Written as DNA, the CDR3 is TGTGCCAGCAGCGCCGGGGGCCCCAGCACCGAGCAGTACTTC.

V and J are TRBV5-4 and TRBJ2-1, with 16 bases fitting TRBD2. The CDR3 has 17 amino acids. Germline V gene data show CDR1 as SGHNT and CDR2 as YYREEE (reference sequence). Germline trimming cut 0 bases from V and 9 bases from J; bases unmatched to any gene: 6. CDR3 in DNA: TGTGCCAGCAGCTTGGAAATGGGACTAGCGGGGGGGATTGAGCAGTTCTTC. This translates into CASSLEMGLAGGIEQFF. The entire variable domain, with the rest obtained from reference TRBV5-4 and TRBJ2-1, is as follows: ETGVTQSPTHLIKTRGQQVTLRCSSQSGHNTVSWYQQALGQGPQFIFQYYREEENGRGNFPPRFSGLQFPNYSSELNVNALELDDSALYLCASSLEMGLAGGIEQFFGPGTRLTVL.

This clonotype showed up just a few times. The chain joins TRBV7-3 to TRBJ2-2; tentative D call: TRBD1 (6 bases). V was pared by 1 base and J by 6 bases, with 15 bases between. The CDR3 consists of 16 residues. CDR1 is SGHTA and CDR2 is FQGTGA in the germline V gene. For the CDR3, the DNA is TGTGCCAGCAGCTTAAACATGGCAGGGGACGCCGGGGAGCTGTTTTTT. It encodes CASSLNMAGDAGELFF.

This chain uses TRBV5-4 with TRBJ1-4; D remains unclear. The V and J ends lost 4 bases and 7 bases respectively, with 11 bases between them. CDR3 length: 13 residues. Germline CDR1 reads SGHNT; CDR2 reads YYREEE (reference sequence). CDR3 sequence (DNA): TGTGCCAGCAGCCCCCGGGGAGGTGAAAAACTGTTTTTT. Protein: CASSPRGGEKLFF.

V is TRBV20-1 and J is TRBJ1-2; D is undetermined. Between the trimmed V and J ends, which lost 0 bases and 3 bases, there was a span of 8 bases. Germline values: CDR1 DFQATT, CDR2 SNEGSKA (reference sequence). The length of the CDR3 is 13 residues. This CDR3 reads CSARDREYYGYTF. DNA for the CDR3: TGCAGTGCTAGAGATAGGGAGTACTATGGCTACACCTTC.

Turning to this clonotype: A read error may produce the germline difference seen at one junction end. The chain recombines TRBV2 with TRBJ2-5; perhaps TRBD1 as D (6 bases). Per germline, CDR1 SNHLY and CDR2 FYNNEI. The CDR3 has 14 residues. CDR3: CASNEQGTQETQYF. CDR3 coding DNA: TGTGCCAGCAATGAACAGGGCACCCAAGAGACCCAGTACTTC.

A few counts support this clonotype. The rearrangement joins TRBV6-5 to TRBJ1-2; 9 bases line up with TRBD1. Per the germline V gene, CDR1 is MNHEY and CDR2 is SVGAGI. Trimming took 6 bases from V and 2 from J; bases not matched to a gene: 10. The CDR3 length is 16 residues. The CDR3 region is CASRDWGTGTNYGYTF. The CDR3 bases are TGTGCCAGCAGAGACTGGGGGACAGGGACAAACTATGGCTACACCTTC.

The chain is built from TRBV10-3 and TRBJ1-2; 8 bases align to TRBD1. Losses at the gene ends were 4 bases for V and 6 bases for J; bases not matched to a gene: 10. Germline CDR1 is ENHRY and CDR2 is SYGVKD. The CDR3 is 15 amino acids. The CDR3 sequence: CAISGIPTGVNGYTF. CDR3 coding DNA: TGTGCCATCAGTGGTATTCCGACAGGGGTTAATGGCTACACCTTC.

This clonotype was detected only a few times. The chain recombines TRBV12-3 or TRBV12-4 with TRBJ2-2; D remains unclear. Trimming took off 0 bases at V and 6 bases at J, with 8 bases between the two ends. The CDR3 is 14 residues long. Here the CDR3 DNA reads TGTGCCAGCAGTTTAGCGGGCATTTCCGGGGAGCTGTTTTTT. Amino acids: CASSLAGISGELFF.